The 24 T cell receptor beta chains presented below share a single source sample, sequenced in a study of CD8+CD57+ T cells in acquired aplastic anemia. For sequencing, patients were chosen who had shown expansion of CD8+CD57+ cells by flow cytometry. CDR3 and TCR beta VDJ profiling relied on genomic DNA as the template. TCRdb fed the reads into MiXCR, producing one record per CDR3 protein. The sample yields hundreds of thousands of distinct CDR3 sequences, around 30% seen once. Material: sorted CD4+, CD8+, or CD8+CD57+ T cells (not recorded which) from PBMCs. The receptor set was obtained from a human donor with aplastic anemia.

J is TRBJ2-1 and V is TRBV15; perhaps TRBD2 as D (6 bases). Between the trimmed V and J ends, which lost 9 bases and 3 bases, there was a span of 15 bases. The CDR3 covers 14 residues. The germline CDR1 and CDR2 sequences are LNHNV and YYDKDF (reference sequence). The CDR3 bases are TGTGCCACTTCTGGGGCGGGAAGCTACAATGAGCAGTTCTTC. Translating it yields CATSGAGSYNEQFF.

In its sample, this clonotype was seen many times. The chain uses TRBV7-8 and TRBJ1-6, with a weak D call TRBD1 (6 bases). V was cut by 5 bases and J by 7 bases, with 15 bases left in between. Germline CDR1 is SGHVS and CDR2 is FQNEAQ. This CDR3 is 15 amino acids long. The CDR3 sequence: CASSQRQAMNSPLHF. In DNA form, the CDR3 reads TGTGCCAGCAGCCAAAGACAGGCCATGAATTCACCCCTCCACTTT.

This chain connects TRBV6-1 to TRBJ1-1; TRBD1 is a possible D gene (5 bases). This CDR3 has 13 residues. The germline CDR1 and CDR2 sequences are MNHNS and SASEGT. The V end lost 8 bases, the J end lost 6 bases, and 16 bases lay between the germline ends. CDR3 sequence reads: CASFAGSEAEAFF. The CDR3 DNA follows: TGTGCCAGCTTCGCAGGGTCGGAAGCTGAAGCTTTCTTT.

The genes are TRBV20-1 and TRBJ2-2, with D unclear. Trimming pared 3 bases from V and 1 base from J, leaving 6 bases between. This CDR3 is built from 13 residues. The germline CDR1 and CDR2 sequences are DFQATT and SNEGSKA (reference sequence). DNA of the CDR3: TGCAGTGCTAGTGGGATGAACACCGGGGAGCTGTTTTTT. Protein: CSASGMNTGELFF.

This clonotype showed up many times. The chain recombines TRBV2 with TRBJ1-1; no firm D call. CDR1 is SNHLY, CDR2 FYNNEI, per germline. This CDR3 region has 12 residues. Trimming took off 3 bases at V and 6 bases at J, with 8 bases between the two ends. The CDR3 protein is CASSEQFPEAFF. CDR3 DNA sequence: TGTGCCAGCAGTGAGCAGTTTCCTGAAGCTTTCTTT.

The rearrangement uses TRBV5-1 and TRBJ1-1, with TRBD1 as a possible D gene (6 bases). The germline V gene encodes CDR1 SGHRS and CDR2 YFSETQ. This CDR3 spans 14 amino acids. Between the trimmed V and J ends, which lost 0 bases and 8 bases, there was a span of 14 bases. The CDR3 loop reads CASSLEGRGLEAFF. CDR3 DNA sequence: TGCGCCAGCAGCTTGGAGGGCAGGGGTTTAGAAGCTTTCTTT. Full variable domain (rest looked up from reference TRBV5-1 and TRBJ1-1): KAGVTQTPRYLIKTRGQQVTLSCSPISGHRSVSWYQQTPGQGLQFLFEYFSETQRNKGNFPGRFSGRQFSNSRSEMNVSTLELGDSALYLCASSLEGRGLEAFFGQGTRLTVV.

This clonotype was picked up a small number of times. The chain carries TRBV20-1 and TRBJ2-1; the D is unclear. Germline V lookup: CDR1 DFQATT, CDR2 SNEGSKA (reference sequence). V lost 4 bases and J 2 bases, leaving 9 bases between the germline ends. The CDR3 totals 13 residues. CDR3 sequence: CSATGVTYNEQFF. DNA for the CDR3: TGCAGTGCTACTGGAGTAACCTACAATGAGCAGTTCTTC.

There are many counts of this clonotype. The V call is TRBV10-3, the J call TRBJ1-4; 7 bases agree with TRBD1. Per germline, CDR1 ENHRY and CDR2 SYGVKD. The CDR3 loop spans 13 amino acids. V lost 11 bases, J lost 4 bases, and 7 bases stayed unmatched. The DNA for the CDR3 is TGTGCCGTTACACAGGGGATTAATGAAAAACTGTTTTTT. It translates to CAVTQGINEKLFF.

This clonotype was recorded a few times. In this CDR3 the conserved last residue, phenylalanine or tryptophan, is missing, so a read error is likely. This chain connects TRBV4-3 to TRBJ1-6; the D is unclear. The CDR3 extends over 16 amino acids. Between the trimmed V and J ends, which lost 1 base and 6 bases, there was a span of 13 bases. The V gene's germline CDR1 is LGHNA and CDR2 YSLEER. This CDR3 is CASSQGRSRFNSPLHS. In DNA form, the CDR3 reads TGCGCCAGCAGCCAAGGAAGGAGCAGGTTTAATTCACCCCTCCACTCT.

There are a few counts of this clonotype. V gene TRBV12-3 or TRBV12-4 combines with J gene TRBJ1-2, with D possibly being TRBD1 (6 bases). The V end lost 6 bases, the J end lost 3 bases, and 14 bases lay between the germline ends. The CDR3 sequence is 14 residues long. The DNA for the CDR3 is TGTGCCAGCAGACAGGGAGGGGAGGACTATGGCTACACCTTC. Its translation: CASRQGGEDYGYTF.

This clonotype was detected many times. The chain carries TRBV2 and TRBJ1-2; D might be TRBD1 (6 bases). This CDR3 has 15 amino acids. V lost 7 bases, J lost 5 bases, and 20 bases lay in between. The germline CDR1 and CDR2 sequences are SNHLY and FYNNEI. CDR3 sequence reads: CASKLVRGKEYGYTF. CDR3 nucleotides: TGTGCCAGCAAACTGGTGAGGGGGAAGGAGTATGGCTACACCTTC.

This clonotype appeared a few times. A read error is possible here, since a much larger clone lies one base away. This chain uses TRBV29-1 with TRBJ2-1; perhaps TRBD2 as D (6 bases). CDR1 and CDR2 from the germline V gene are SQVTM and ANQGSEA. The CDR3 has 14 amino acids. V was pared by 4 bases and J by 9 bases, with 19 bases between. For the CDR3, the DNA is TGCAGCGTTGCCTCTTTACTAGCTAACAGTGAGCAGTTCTTC. This encodes CSVASLLANSEQFF.

The V gene is TRBV11-2, the J gene TRBJ1-4; D unresolved. The CDR3 contains 16 residues. The V and J ends lost 3 bases and 1 base respectively, with 12 bases between them. Per the germline V gene, CDR1 is SGHAT and CDR2 is FQNNGV. CDR3 region: CASSFGIGETNEKLFF. The CDR3 DNA reads as TGTGCCAGCAGCTTCGGGATCGGAGAAACTAATGAAAAACTGTTTTTT.

This clonotype has a single count. The genes are TRBV3-1 and TRBJ2-3; no clear D. CDR3 length: 13 amino acids. V dropped 1 base and J dropped 6 bases, with 8 bases sitting between them. CDR1 is LGHDT and CDR2 is YNNKEL in the germline V gene (reference sequence). The CDR3 sequence is CASSQANTDTQYF. The CDR3 DNA reads as TGTGCCAGCAGCCAAGCCAATACGGATACGCAGTATTTT.

This chain uses TRBV7-6 with TRBJ1-1, with 7 bases lining up with TRBD1. Germline assignment: CDR1 SGHVS and CDR2 FNYEAQ. V was pared by 4 bases and J by 0 bases, with 2 bases of the junction left unmatched. This CDR3 region has 14 residues. The CDR3 nucleotides are TGTGCCAGCAGCTACGGACAGGTGAACACTGAAGCTTTCTTT. Its translation: CASSYGQVNTEAFF.

This clonotype was seen more than once but under ten times. V gene TRBV15 combines with J gene TRBJ1-2; maybe TRBD1 (5 bases). V gave up 0 bases and J gave up 2 bases, with 10 bases separating them. CDR1 LNHNV and CDR2 YYDKDF come from the germline V gene (reference sequence). The CDR3 sequence is 15 residues long. Written as DNA, the CDR3 is TGTGCCACCAGCAGAGATAGATGGGGCAACTATGGCTACACCTTC. Its translation: CATSRDRWGNYGYTF.

A note on this clonotype: Its ends do not fully match the called genes, so a read error is possible. The chain links TRBV11-2 to TRBJ2-7; D might be TRBD1 (5 bases). Germline assignment: CDR1 SGHAT and CDR2 FQNNGV. The CDR3 totals 14 residues. Written as DNA, the CDR3 is TGTGCCTGCAGCCGAATTGACAGACCCTACGAGCAGTACTTC. This encodes CACSRIDRPYEQYF.

The chain couples TRBV7-2 to TRBJ2-5, with 14 positions matching TRBD2. After removal of 4 bases from V and 4 bases from J, the junction contained 5 bases not matched to a gene. CDR1 is SGHTA, CDR2 FQGNSA, per germline. This CDR3 contains 16 residues. CDR3 amino acids: CASSSGLAGGRETQYF. The CDR3 DNA is TGTGCCAGCAGCTCAGGACTAGCGGGGGGACGAGAGACCCAGTACTTC.

This clonotype was seen a few times. One junction end disagrees with the germline gene, perhaps due to a read error. J is TRBJ2-2 and V is TRBV7-7; 8 nucleotides match TRBD1. Germline CDR1 reads SSHAT; CDR2 reads FNYEAQ (reference sequence). The CDR3 loop spans 17 amino acids. The CDR3 DNA reads as TGTGCTAGCAGCTTAGCGCGCGGACAGGGAGTAACCGGGGAGCTGTTTTTT. Translating it yields CASSLARGQGVTGELFF.

This clonotype was counted ten times or more. The chain uses TRBV2 and TRBJ2-5; 7 bases line up with TRBD2. Germline CDR1 is SNHLY and CDR2 is FYNNEI. V shed 6 bases and J 4 bases; nucleotides not matched to a gene: 8. This CDR3 contains 14 residues. CDR3 protein: CASRRRGERETQYF. The CDR3 region has the DNA TGTGCCAGCAGGCGCCGGGGGGAGAGAGAGACCCAGTACTTC.

The chain is built from TRBV19 and TRBJ1-6; the match to TRBD1 covers 8 bases. Losses at the gene ends were 0 bases for V and 9 bases for J; bases not matched to a gene: 10. This CDR3 comprises 17 residues. Germline values: CDR1 LNHDA, CDR2 SQIVND (reference sequence). The CDR3 region is CASSIDHGTGASSPLHF. The DNA for the CDR3 is TGTGCCAGTAGTATAGATCACGGGACAGGCGCCAGTTCACCCCTCCACTTT.

CDR3 DNA sequence: TGTGCCAGCAGCTTAGACTGGGGCTCTGGAAACACCATATATTTT. Amino acids: CASSLDWGSGNTIYF. The V and J genes are TRBV7-2 and TRBJ1-3, with unresolved D. The CDR3 spans 15 residues. CDR1 SGHTA and CDR2 FQGNSA come from the germline V gene. V lost 1 base, J lost 0 bases, and 7 bases lay in between.

This clonotype appeared a single time. The chain uses TRBV7-8 and TRBJ2-3, with a possible D match to TRBD2 (5 bases). Germline CDR1 reads SGHVS; CDR2 reads FQNEAQ. The CDR3 spans 16 residues. Deletions cut 0 bases from V and 0 bases from J, with 10 bases between. Written as DNA, the CDR3 is TGTGCCAGCAGCTTAGCACTAGGATTTAGCACAGATACGCAGTATTTT. Protein product: CASSLALGFSTDTQYF.

V usage is TRBV4-2 and J usage is TRBJ1-5, with TRBD1 as a possible D gene (6 bases). V shed 3 bases and J shed 3 bases, with 21 bases lying between them. The CDR3 consists of 18 residues. Germline CDR1 and CDR2: LGHNA and YNFKEQ. CDR3 sequence reads: CASSQLKESMGHNQPQHF. CDR3 DNA: TGTGCCAGCAGCCAGCTTAAAGAATCTATGGGACACAATCAGCCCCAGCATTTT.